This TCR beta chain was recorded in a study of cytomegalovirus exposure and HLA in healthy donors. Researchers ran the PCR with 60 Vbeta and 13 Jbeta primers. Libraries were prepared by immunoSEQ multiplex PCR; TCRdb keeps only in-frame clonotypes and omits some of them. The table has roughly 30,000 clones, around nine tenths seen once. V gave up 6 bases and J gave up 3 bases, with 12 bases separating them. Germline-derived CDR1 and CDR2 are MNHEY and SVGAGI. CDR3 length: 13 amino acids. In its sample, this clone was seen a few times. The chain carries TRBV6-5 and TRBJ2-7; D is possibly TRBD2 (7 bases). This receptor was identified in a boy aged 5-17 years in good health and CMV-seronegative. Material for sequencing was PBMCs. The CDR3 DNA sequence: TGTGCCAGCAGGGAGGGGGGGGACTACGAGCAGTACTTC. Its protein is CASREGGDYEQYF.